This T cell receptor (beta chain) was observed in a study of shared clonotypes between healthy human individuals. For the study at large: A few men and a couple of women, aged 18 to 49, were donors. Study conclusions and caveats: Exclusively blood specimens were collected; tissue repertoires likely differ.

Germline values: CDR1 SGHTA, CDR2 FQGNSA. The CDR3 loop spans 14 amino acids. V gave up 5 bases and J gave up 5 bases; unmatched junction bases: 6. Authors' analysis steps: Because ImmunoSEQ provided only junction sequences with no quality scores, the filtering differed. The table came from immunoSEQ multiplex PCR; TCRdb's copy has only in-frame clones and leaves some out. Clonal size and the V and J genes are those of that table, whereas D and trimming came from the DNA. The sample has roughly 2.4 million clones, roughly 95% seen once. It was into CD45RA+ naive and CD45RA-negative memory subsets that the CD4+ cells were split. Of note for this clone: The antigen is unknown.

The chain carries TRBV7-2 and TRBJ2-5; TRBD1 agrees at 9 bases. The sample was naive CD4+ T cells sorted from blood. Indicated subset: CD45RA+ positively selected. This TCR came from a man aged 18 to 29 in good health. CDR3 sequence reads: CASSETGGVETQYF. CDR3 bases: TGTGCCAGCAGCGAAACAGGGGGCGTTGAGACCCAGTACTTC.